This TCR beta chain was recorded in a study of cytomegalovirus exposure and HLA in healthy donors. Primers included in the PCR were 60 Vbeta and 13 Jbeta primers. Sequenced by immunoSEQ multiplex PCR; TCRdb stores in-frame clones only, minus some. The repertoire holds approximately 150,000 clones, with 75% to 80% as singletons. Comments on this clone: Antigen specificity is unknown.

The V end lost 1 base, the J end lost 1 base, and 10 bases lay between the germline ends. Germline lookup yields CDR1 MNHEY and CDR2 SVGAGI. The CDR3 is 15 residues long. General study findings and limits: TCR sequences were mostly rare, though some public TCRs occurred in many donors. TCR beta V- and J-gene trimming, according to a later analysis, was linked to a missense DCLRE1C variant. Roughly uniform sequencing depth across donors was assumed, possibly incorrectly. The study recorded 150 to 200 TCR beta chains that were cytomegalovirus-associated.

Sequencing used PBMCs. The chain combines TRBV6-5 with TRBJ1-1; D gene unclear. This receptor was obtained from a woman aged 25 to 39 in good health and CMV-seronegative. Here the CDR3 DNA reads TGTGCCAGCAGTTACTTCGTGGCGGGGAACACTGAAGCTTTCTTT. As protein: CASSYFVAGNTEAFF.